Presented here are 11 T cell receptor beta chains from one specimen sequenced in a study of shared clonotypes between healthy human individuals. TCRdb keeps only in-frame clones here, not all; method: immunoSEQ multiplex PCR. The sample includes around 2.1 million clones, around 95% of them seen just once. Material for sequencing was naive CD4+ T cells sorted from blood. Indicated subset: CD45RA+ positively selected. Receptors were obtained from a man between 18 and 29 years old in good health.

In regard to this clone: Other nucleotide sequences in the sample specify the same CDR3. The rearrangement links TRBV2 to TRBJ1-5, with D possibly TRBD1 on 5 matching bases. V lost 6 bases and J lost 10, with 10 bases in between. Germline V gene data show CDR1 as SNHLY and CDR2 as FYNNEI. The CDR3 covers 11 residues. CDR3 amino acids: CASRGGGPQHF. DNA of the CDR3: TGTGCCAGCAGGGGGGGAGGACCCCAGCATTTT.

The chain is built from TRBV4-2 and TRBJ2-7; 8 bases align to TRBD2. Germline V gene lookup returns CDR1 LGHNA and CDR2 YNFKEQ. This CDR3 has 16 residues. V dropped 0 bases and J dropped 2; count of bases not matched to a gene: 6. CDR3 DNA: TGTGCCAGCAGCCAAGAGATGGCGGGAGGTCCCTACGAGCAGTACTTC. The encoded protein is CASSQEMAGGPYEQYF.

Remarks on this clone: The same CDR3 arises from other DNA sequences in this sample as well. This rearrangement joins TRBV4-1 to TRBJ2-7; possibly TRBD1 for D (6 bases). From germline, CDR1 is MGHRA and CDR2 YSYEKL. CDR3 length: 15 amino acids. V shed 3 bases and J shed 0 bases, with 12 bases lying between them. The CDR3 protein is CASSQSTGSSYEQYF. The CDR3 nucleotides read TGCGCCAGCAGCCAGAGCACAGGGAGCTCCTACGAGCAGTACTTC.

The J gene is TRBJ2-5, the V gene TRBV30; no clear D gene. CDR1 and CDR2 (germline): GTSNPN, SVGIG (reference sequence). The CDR3 runs to 13 residues. Trimming took off 3 bases at V and 3 bases at J, with 11 bases between the two ends. The DNA of the CDR3 is TGTGCCTGGAGAAGGCTAGATAAAGAGACCCAGTACTTC. Amino acids: CAWRRLDKETQYF.

J is TRBJ2-2 and V is TRBV7-9, with TRBD2 as a possible D gene (7 bases). From germline, CDR1 is SEHNR and CDR2 FQNEAQ (reference sequence). The CDR3 runs to 16 residues. Between the trimmed V and J ends, which lost 1 base and 4 bases, there was a span of 13 bases. This chain's CDR3 is CASSLGGGPSTGELFF. The CDR3 region has the DNA TGTGCCAGCAGCTTAGGGGGGGGCCCCAGCACCGGGGAGCTGTTTTTT.

The chain carries TRBV14 and TRBJ1-2, with 9 nucleotides matching TRBD1. V lost 4 bases and J lost 3; bases outside the gene matches: 3. Germline-derived CDR1 and CDR2 are SGHDN and FVKESK. The CDR3 sequence is 14 residues long. CDR3 region: CASSLTGGDYGYTF. The CDR3 DNA reads TGTGCCAGCAGCCTAACAGGGGGCGACTATGGCTACACCTTC.

This clone was seen just once. Here the CDR3 reads CASESSRQGNTEAFF. In DNA, the CDR3 is TGTGCCAGCGAGAGTTCTCGACAGGGAAACACTGAAGCTTTCTTT. The chain couples TRBV5-6 to TRBJ1-1, with TRBD1 matching over 7 bases. Germline assignment: CDR1 SGHDT and CDR2 YYEEEE. This CDR3 contains 15 residues. Unmatched junction bases numbered 11, after V lost 7 bases and J lost 2 bases.

In this sample, this clone turned up once. This chain uses TRBV5-1 with TRBJ2-2; the match to TRBD1 covers 7 bases. This CDR3 spans 16 amino acids. With V trimmed by 1 base and J by 3 bases, 6 bases remained unmatched. Germline V CDR1 and CDR2: SGHRS, YFSETQ. The CDR3 loop is CASSLKGGADTGELFF. In nucleotides, the CDR3 is TGCGCCAGCAGCTTGAAAGGGGGCGCGGACACCGGGGAGCTGTTTTTT.

The genes are TRBV29-1 and TRBJ1-2; D not certain. The germline gives CDR1 SQVTM, CDR2 ANQGSEA. The CDR3 has 15 residues. Trimming stripped 2 bases from V and 7 bases from J, with 20 bases between. In DNA form, the CDR3 reads TGCAGCGTTGAATTCGGAGAAAACCGCCTACGTGGCTACACCTTC. It encodes CSVEFGENRLRGYTF.

This clone was recorded a few times. The V call is TRBV30, the J call TRBJ2-5; 10 bases align to TRBD2. Unmatched junction bases numbered 5, after V lost 8 bases and J lost 2 bases. Germline loops: CDR1 GTSNPN, CDR2 SVGIG (reference sequence). The CDR3 totals 13 residues. The DNA for the CDR3 is TGTGCCGTAAGCGGGAGGGGACAAGAGACCCAGTACTTC. This encodes CAVSGRGQETQYF.

The chain uses TRBV5-4 and TRBJ2-3; possibly TRBD2 for D (5 bases). Germline values: CDR1 SGHNT, CDR2 YYREEE (reference sequence). V dropped 4 bases and J dropped 8 bases, with 20 bases sitting between them. The length of the CDR3 is 15 residues. CDR3 in amino acids: CASSPNGHKGGTQYF. CDR3 coding DNA: TGTGCCAGCAGCCCGAACGGCCACAAAGGAGGTACGCAGTATTTT. The entire variable domain, with the rest obtained from reference TRBV5-4 and TRBJ2-3, is as follows: ETGVTQSPTHLIKTRGQQVTLRCSSQSGHNTVSWYQQALGQGPQFIFQYYREEENGRGNFPPRFSGLQFPNYSSELNVNALELDDSALYLCASSPNGHKGGTQYFGPGTRLTVL.